What follows are 14 T cell receptor beta chains derived from one specimen sequenced in a study of PD-1 blockade in classical Hodgkin lymphoma. The assay was immunoSEQ multiplex PCR, and TCRdb's table has in-frame clones only and misses some. The table lists about 11,000 clones, 60% to 85% of them singletons, with about 25% in the top ten. All patients relapsed after autologous stem cell transplantation, and brentuximab vedotin exposure varied. Source: peripheral blood mononuclear cells (PBMCs), taken at baseline. The origin of the receptors is a human donor with classical Hodgkin lymphoma.

The chain uses TRBV25-1 and TRBJ2-2; D is perhaps TRBD1 or TRBD2 (5 bases each). CDR1 MGHDK and CDR2 SYGVNS come from the germline V gene. Trimming removed 7 bases from V and 6 bases from J, with 21 bases in between. The CDR3 covers 16 residues. In DNA, the CDR3 is TGTGCCAGCATTCCCGGGGACCGAACATTCCCCGGGGAGCTGTTTTTT. Protein product: CASIPGDRTFPGELFF.

The chain employs TRBV5-5 and TRBJ2-5, with D possibly being TRBD2 (5 bases). This CDR3 is built from 13 residues. CDR1 and CDR2 (germline): SGHKS, YYEKEE (reference sequence). The V and J ends lost 4 bases and 1 base respectively, with 8 bases between them. The CDR3 is CASSPGIQETQYF. The CDR3 DNA follows: TGTGCCAGCAGCCCCGGGATCCAAGAGACCCAGTACTTC.

The chain uses TRBV20-1 and TRBJ2-1, with TRBD1 as a possible D gene (5 bases). CDR1 and CDR2 from the germline V gene are DFQATT and SNEGSKA (reference sequence). This CDR3 spans 10 amino acids. Between the trimmed V and J ends, which lost 6 bases and 9 bases, there was a span of 9 bases. The CDR3 sequence is CSAGVGEQFF. In DNA form, the CDR3 reads TGCAGTGCAGGGGTGGGTGAGCAGTTCTTC.

The chain joins TRBV6-1 to TRBJ2-3; tentatively, D is TRBD1 (6 bases). The germline V and J ends were trimmed by 5 bases and 1 base, with 13 bases remaining between them. The CDR3 runs 15 residues. CDR1 is MNHNS and CDR2 is SASEGT in the germline V gene. The CDR3 protein is CASSRWGLGTDTQYF. As DNA, the CDR3 is TGTGCCAGCAGTCGTTGGGGGCTTGGCACAGATACGCAGTATTTT.

V is TRBV4-1 and J is TRBJ2-5; 14 nucleotides agree with TRBD2. V shed 5 bases, J shed 5 bases, and the junction held 7 bases outside the gene matches. This CDR3 has 16 residues. Germline V gene data show CDR1 as MGHRA and CDR2 as YSYEKL. The CDR3 bases are TGCGCCAGCAGCAACCGACTAGCGGGAGGGATGGAGACCCAGTACTTC. Its translation is CASSNRLAGGMETQYF.

The V gene is TRBV19, the J gene TRBJ2-7; perhaps TRBD1 as D (5 bases). In germline, CDR1 is LNHDA, CDR2 SQIVND (reference sequence). The CDR3 has 15 amino acids. Trimming cost V 9 bases and J 1 base, with 19 bases left between them. The CDR3 sequence is CASGPGLVSSYEQYF. CDR3 DNA sequence: TGTGCCAGCGGGCCAGGGCTCGTTTCTTCCTACGAGCAGTACTTC.

In this sample, this clone turned up once. V gene TRBV28 combines with J gene TRBJ1-2, with 7 bases fitting TRBD1. The CDR3 sequence is 18 residues long. Germline CDR1 reads MDHEN; CDR2 reads SYDVKM. V was pared by 0 bases and J by 2 bases, with 12 bases of the junction left unmatched. The chain's CDR3 is CASSLWGTATPLNYGYTF. CDR3 DNA sequence: TGTGCCAGCAGTTTATGGGGGACAGCCACACCACTCAACTATGGCTACACCTTC.

This clone was detected only a few times. The chain is built from TRBV29-1 and TRBJ2-7; TRBD1 is a possible D gene (5 bases). Germline V gene lookup returns CDR1 SQVTM and CDR2 ANQGSEA. V was shortened by 6 bases and J by 3 bases, with 9 bases between the two germline ends. The CDR3 has 11 amino acids. The CDR3 DNA is TGCAGCGTACAACAGGACTACGAGCAGTACTTC. Translating it yields CSVQQDYEQYF.

In its sample, this clone was seen once. The chain couples TRBV6-5 to TRBJ2-1; no reliable D call. Trimming removed 6 bases at V and 4 bases at J, with 4 bases between. Germline-derived CDR1 and CDR2 are MNHEY and SVGAGI. The length of the CDR3 is 11 residues. The CDR3 region is CASSAYNEQFF. Written as DNA, the CDR3 is TGTGCCAGCAGCGCGTACAATGAGCAGTTCTTC.

The chain couples TRBV5-1 to TRBJ2-1, with D possibly being TRBD1 (5 bases). V gave up 4 bases and J gave up 1 base, with 9 bases separating them. The CDR3 has 14 amino acids. Germline lookup yields CDR1 SGHRS and CDR2 YFSETQ. Here the CDR3 reads CASSGDSSYNEQFF. In DNA form, the CDR3 reads TGCGCCAGCAGCGGCGACAGTTCCTACAATGAGCAGTTCTTC.

This chain uses TRBV10-2 with TRBJ2-1; D ambiguous. V lost 0 bases to trimming and J lost 7 bases, with 7 bases between them. CDR3 length: 13 amino acids. CDR1 is WSHSY, CDR2 SAAADI, per germline. CDR3 residues: CASSESRPNEQFF. CDR3 DNA sequence: TGCGCCAGCAGTGAGTCCCGTCCTAATGAGCAGTTCTTC.

The rearrangement uses TRBV9 and TRBJ2-5, with D perhaps being TRBD1 or TRBD2 (6 bases each). The CDR3 is 15 residues long. CDR1 and CDR2 from the germline V gene are SGDLS and YYNGEE. V was trimmed by 0 bases and J by 5 bases, leaving 14 bases between them. The DNA for the CDR3 is TGTGCCAGCAGCGTAGTTCCAGGGGAGGCCGAGACCCAGTACTTC. Encoded protein: CASSVVPGEAETQYF.

The genes are TRBV11-2 and TRBJ1-1, with a weak D call TRBD1 (6 bases). The CDR3 is 12 residues long. Trimming pared 6 bases from V and 7 bases from J, leaving 12 bases between. In germline, CDR1 is SGHAT, CDR2 FQNNGV. The CDR3 loop reads CASRHRTVEAFF. CDR3 in DNA: TGTGCCAGCAGACATAGGACAGTTGAAGCTTTCTTT.

This rearrangement joins TRBV27 to TRBJ1-1; the match to TRBD1 covers 9 bases. CDR3 size: 15 residues. Germline V gene lookup returns CDR1 MNHEY and CDR2 SMNVEV (reference sequence). The ends lost 6 bases at V and 4 bases at J; junction bases unmatched: 9. The chain's CDR3 is CASRERTGATTEAFF. The CDR3 region has the DNA TGTGCCAGCAGGGAAAGGACAGGGGCAACCACTGAAGCTTTCTTT.